This T cell receptor beta chain was obtained from a study of cytomegalovirus exposure and HLA in healthy donors. All the people who gave samples were healthy bone marrow donors. The table lists this clone with a few counts. The antigen is not known. Study-level findings and limits: A later analysis associated some 18,000 TCR beta sequences with HLA alleles at a 0.05 false discovery rate. There were a few CMV-associated chains whose specificity for CMV antigens was confirmed in vitro. According to the study, roughly 180 TCR beta chains were cytomegalovirus-associated.

V shed 6 bases and J 3 bases; nucleotides not matched to a gene: 6. There are 14 residues in the CDR3. Germline CDR1 is SNHLY and CDR2 is FYNNEI. With 60 Vbeta and 13 Jbeta primers, the PCR was carried out. The table came from immunoSEQ multiplex PCR; TCRdb's copy has only in-frame clones and leaves some out. The repertoire holds about 190,000 clones, roughly 77% seen once, with 3% to 3.5% in the top ten. This sequence originates from a woman aged 25-40 years in good health and CMV-seropositive. The source material was PBMCs. This sequence joins TRBV2 and TRBJ2-7; TRBD1 agrees at 9 bases. The DNA for the CDR3 is TGTGCCAGCAGGGACAGGGGTGAGGTCTACGAGCAGTACTTC. It translates to CASRDRGEVYEQYF.